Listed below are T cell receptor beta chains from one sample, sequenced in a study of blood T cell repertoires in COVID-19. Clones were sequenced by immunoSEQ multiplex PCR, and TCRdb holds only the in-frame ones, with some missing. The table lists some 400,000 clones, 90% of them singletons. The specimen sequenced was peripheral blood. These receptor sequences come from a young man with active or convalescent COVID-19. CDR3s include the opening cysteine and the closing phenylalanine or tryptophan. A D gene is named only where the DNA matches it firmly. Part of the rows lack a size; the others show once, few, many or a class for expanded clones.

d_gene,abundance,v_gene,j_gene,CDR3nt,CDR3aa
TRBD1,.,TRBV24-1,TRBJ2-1,TGTGCCACCAGTGACCCGGGGACAGTCCACAATGAGCAGTTCTTC,CATSDPGTVHNEQFF
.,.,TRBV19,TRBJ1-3,TGTGCCAGTAGTATTCGTCCTGGAAACACCATATATTTT,CASSIRPGNTIYF
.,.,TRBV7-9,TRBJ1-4,TGTGCCAGCAGCACGGGGGGTGAAAAACTGTTTTTT,CASSTGGEKLFF
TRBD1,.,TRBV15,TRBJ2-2,TGTGCCACCAGCAGAGATGGGCCGGGACAGGGGGACACCGGGGAGCTGTTTTTT,CATSRDGPGQGDTGELFF
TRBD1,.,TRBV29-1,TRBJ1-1,TGCAGCACGGGACAGGGGGCCGCTGAAGCTTTCTTT,CSTGQGAAEAFF
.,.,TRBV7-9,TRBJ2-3,TGTGCCAGCAGCTTAGGTACTAGCACAGATACGCAGTATTTT,CASSLGTSTDTQYF
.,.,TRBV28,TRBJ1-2,TGTGCCAGCAGATACGAGTATGGCTACACCTTC,CASRYEYGYTF
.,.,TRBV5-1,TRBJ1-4,TGCGCCAGCAGCCCCCTCGGGGGTCCTAATGAAAAACTGTTTTTT,CASSPLGGPNEKLFF
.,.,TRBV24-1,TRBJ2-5,TGTGCCACCAGCGAACACAGAAAAGAGACCCAGTACTTC,CATSEHRKETQYF
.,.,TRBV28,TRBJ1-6,TGTGCCAGCAGTTTCGGTTCACCCCTCCACTTT,CASSFGSPLHF
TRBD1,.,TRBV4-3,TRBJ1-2,TGCGCCAGCAGCCAAGGACAGGGGGTAGTCTATGGCTACACCTTC,CASSQGQGVVYGYTF
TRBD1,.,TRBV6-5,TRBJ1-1,TGTGCCAGCACACCCTCGAGGGGGCTGAGTACTGAAGCTTTCTTT,CASTPSRGLSTEAFF
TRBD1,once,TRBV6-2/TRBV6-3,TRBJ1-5,TGTGCCAGCAGTTACTCAGCAGGGGGCCGGGGGGATCCCCAGCATTTT,CASSYSAGGRGDPQHF
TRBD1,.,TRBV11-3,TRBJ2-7,TGTGCCAGCAGCCGACAGGGGACCTACGAGCAGTACTTC,CASSRQGTYEQYF
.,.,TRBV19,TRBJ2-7,TGTGCCAGTAGTATCAGGACAGCCTACGAGCAGTACTTC,CASSIRTAYEQYF
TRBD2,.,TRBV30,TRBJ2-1,TGTGCCTGGAGTGGTCAGGCTAGCGGGAGTTTTGGCAATGAGCAGTTCTTC,CAWSGQASGSFGNEQFF
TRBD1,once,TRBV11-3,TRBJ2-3,TGTGCCAGCAGCCCTAAGGGACAGGGTTCCGATACGCAGTATTTT,CASSPKGQGSDTQYF
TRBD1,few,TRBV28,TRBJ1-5,TGTGCCAGCAGTTCAAACCTCTGGACAGGGGATCAGCCCCAGCATTTT,CASSSNLWTGDQPQHF
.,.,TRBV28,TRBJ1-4,TGTGCCAGCAGATTGGGGACACTTAATGAAAAACTGTTTTTT,CASRLGTLNEKLFF
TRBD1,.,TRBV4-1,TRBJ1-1,TGCGCCAGCAGCCAGCCGACAGGGACAGCTTTCTTT,CASSQPTGTAFF